The rows below give T cell receptor beta chains drawn from one sample of a study of blood T cell repertoires in COVID-19. The table came from immunoSEQ multiplex PCR; TCRdb's copy has only in-frame clones and leaves some out. The table lists roughly 49,000 clones, about 89% of them singletons. Material for sequencing was peripheral blood. The receptor source for this set is a human donor in a cohort sampled during active COVID-19. CDR3s include the opening cysteine and the closing phenylalanine or tryptophan. A D gene is named only where the DNA matches it firmly. Not all rows give a size; the values are once, few, many and, for expanded clones, a class.

J gene: TRBJ2-3
D gene: .
V gene: TRBV29-1
clone size: few
CDR3 protein: CSVSAGASTDTQYF
CDR3 DNA: TGCAGCGTCTCTGCAGGTGCTAGCACAGATACGCAGTATTTT

J gene: TRBJ1-1
D gene: .
V gene: TRBV6-5
clone size: .
CDR3 protein: CATHEGFDEAFF
CDR3 DNA: TGTGCCACCCACGAGGGATTCGATGAAGCTTTCTTT

J gene: TRBJ2-2
D gene: .
V gene: TRBV7-2
clone size: .
CDR3 protein: CASSRGGSGHTGELFF
CDR3 DNA: TGTGCCAGCAGCCGGGGTGGTAGCGGCCACACCGGGGAGCTGTTTTTT

J gene: TRBJ1-5
D gene: TRBD1
V gene: TRBV6-5
clone size: .
CDR3 protein: CASRLAGGGQPQHF
CDR3 DNA: TGTGCCAGCAGACTAGCAGGGGGCGGACAGCCCCAGCATTTT

J gene: TRBJ1-5
D gene: TRBD1
V gene: TRBV6-5
clone size: few
CDR3 protein: CASSGGGNQPQHF
CDR3 DNA: TGTGCCAGCTCAGGGGGCGGCAATCAGCCCCAGCATTTT

J gene: TRBJ2-7
D gene: TRBD1
V gene: TRBV28
clone size: few
CDR3 protein: CASSLTGLGEQYF
CDR3 DNA: TGTGCCAGCAGTCTGACAGGGTTAGGGGAGCAGTACTTC

J gene: TRBJ1-4
D gene: .
V gene: TRBV28
clone size: .
CDR3 protein: CASSFTGTNEKLFF
CDR3 DNA: TGTGCCAGCAGTTTCACAGGAACTAATGAAAAACTGTTTTTT

J gene: TRBJ2-3
D gene: TRBD1
V gene: TRBV11-2
clone size: .
CDR3 protein: CASSKQGSSTDTQYF
CDR3 DNA: TGTGCCAGCAGCAAACAGGGGTCTAGCACAGATACGCAGTATTTT

J gene: TRBJ1-1
D gene: .
V gene: TRBV11-2
clone size: .
CDR3 protein: CASSLAQGNTEAFF
CDR3 DNA: TGTGCCAGCAGCTTAGCTCAGGGGAACACTGAAGCTTTCTTT

J gene: TRBJ2-1
D gene: TRBD2
V gene: TRBV9
clone size: .
CDR3 protein: CASSPGLAGGSGNEQFF
CDR3 DNA: TGTGCCAGCAGCCCGGGACTAGCGGGGGGCTCGGGCAATGAGCAGTTCTTC

J gene: TRBJ2-1
D gene: TRBD2
V gene: TRBV6-2/TRBV6-3
clone size: .
CDR3 protein: CASSYGLAEYNEQFF
CDR3 DNA: TGTGCCAGCAGTTACGGACTAGCGGAGTACAATGAGCAGTTCTTC

J gene: TRBJ1-3
D gene: .
V gene: TRBV30
clone size: .
CDR3 protein: CAWTLGPSTGNTIYF
CDR3 DNA: TGTGCCTGGACCCTGGGCCCATCTACTGGAAACACCATATATTTT

J gene: TRBJ1-2
D gene: .
V gene: TRBV7-3
clone size: .
CDR3 protein: CASSLGGRDGGYTF
CDR3 DNA: TGTGCCAGCAGCTTAGGGGGCAGGGACGGTGGCTACACCTTC

J gene: TRBJ1-2
D gene: .
V gene: TRBV19
clone size: .
CDR3 protein: CASSLSGTSPFYGYTF
CDR3 DNA: TGTGCCAGTAGCCTGTCGGGGACAAGTCCCTTCTATGGCTACACCTTC

J gene: TRBJ1-1
D gene: .
V gene: TRBV21-1
clone size: .
CDR3 protein: CASSTMLRAEAFF
CDR3 DNA: TGTGCCAGCAGCACGATGTTGAGGGCAGAAGCTTTCTTT

J gene: TRBJ1-2
D gene: .
V gene: TRBV30
clone size: .
CDR3 protein: CAWRGSGVRGYTF
CDR3 DNA: TGTGCCTGGAGGGGGTCAGGGGTGCGTGGCTACACCTTC

J gene: TRBJ1-6
D gene: .
V gene: TRBV11-2
clone size: .
CDR3 protein: CASSLTDRWNSPLHF
CDR3 DNA: TGTGCCAGCAGCCTGACGGACAGATGGAATTCACCCCTCCACTTT